The rows below give T cell receptor beta chains drawn from one sample of a study of cytomegalovirus exposure and HLA in healthy donors. The data were produced by immunoSEQ multiplex PCR, yet TCRdb's version contains in-frame clones alone and is incomplete. The sample holds about 73,000 clones, roughly 96% seen once. The sequenced material came from PBMCs. These receptors were taken from a man between 18 and 29 years old in good health and CMV-seronegative. The CDR3 runs from the conserved cysteine through the conserved F or W. D genes are given only for firm matches. The size field is filled for only some rows; it gives once, few, many or a size class.

J gene: TRBJ1-4
D gene: .
clone size: .
V gene: TRBV6-1
CDR3 DNA: TGTGCCAGCGCAACGGTTTCAGGTGAAAAACTGTTTTTT
CDR3 protein: CASATVSGEKLFF

J gene: TRBJ1-2
D gene: TRBD1
clone size: .
V gene: TRBV19
CDR3 DNA: TGTGCCAGTAGTAGGCCGGGACAGAGAAACTATGGCTACACCTTC
CDR3 protein: CASSRPGQRNYGYTF

J gene: TRBJ2-7
D gene: .
clone size: .
V gene: TRBV4-1
CDR3 DNA: TGCGCCAGCAGCCAAGATCTAGGGGACTACGAGCAGTACTTC
CDR3 protein: CASSQDLGDYEQYF

J gene: TRBJ1-1
D gene: .
clone size: .
V gene: TRBV7-3
CDR3 DNA: TGTGCCAGCAGCCCTGACAGGTCCAACACTGAAGCTTTCTTT
CDR3 protein: CASSPDRSNTEAFF

J gene: TRBJ2-3
D gene: .
clone size: .
V gene: TRBV19
CDR3 DNA: TGTGCCAGTAGTAATAGCGGCACAGATACGCAGTATTTT
CDR3 protein: CASSNSGTDTQYF

J gene: TRBJ2-7
D gene: TRBD1
clone size: .
V gene: TRBV7-2
CDR3 DNA: TGTGCCAGCAGCCCCTCCACAGGGGCCGCGGGCGAGCAGTACTTC
CDR3 protein: CASSPSTGAAGEQYF

J gene: TRBJ2-1
D gene: TRBD2
clone size: .
V gene: TRBV27
CDR3 DNA: TGTGCCAGCAGTTCGGGACTAGTGTTCGGCTATGAGCAGTTCTTC
CDR3 protein: CASSSGLVFGYEQFF

J gene: TRBJ2-5
D gene: .
clone size: once
V gene: TRBV4-3
CDR3 DNA: TGCGCCAGCAGCCGCTATACGGGGGAGACCCAGTACTTC
CDR3 protein: CASSRYTGETQYF

J gene: TRBJ2-5
D gene: TRBD2
clone size: .
V gene: TRBV27
CDR3 DNA: TGTGCCAGTGGGACTAGCGGGGGATCGGAGACCCAGTACTTC
CDR3 protein: CASGTSGGSETQYF

J gene: TRBJ1-1
D gene: .
clone size: .
V gene: TRBV30
CDR3 DNA: TGTGCCTGGAGTCCACAGGGGAACACTGAAGCTTTCTTT
CDR3 protein: CAWSPQGNTEAFF

J gene: TRBJ1-5
D gene: TRBD1
clone size: .
V gene: TRBV2
CDR3 DNA: TGTGCCAGCAGCAGACAGGGAAATCAGCCCCAGCATTTT
CDR3 protein: CASSRQGNQPQHF

J gene: TRBJ2-1
D gene: TRBD1
clone size: .
V gene: TRBV6-5
CDR3 DNA: TGTGCCAGCAAGGGGGCTAGCTCCTACAATGAGCAGTTCTTC
CDR3 protein: CASKGASSYNEQFF

J gene: TRBJ2-1
D gene: .
clone size: .
V gene: TRBV6-6
CDR3 DNA: TGTGCCAGCAGTTACAGAGACAATGAGCAGTTCTTC
CDR3 protein: CASSYRDNEQFF

J gene: TRBJ2-2
D gene: .
clone size: .
V gene: TRBV27
CDR3 DNA: TGTGCCAGCAGTTTAACAGCTAACACCGGGGAGCTGTTTTTT
CDR3 protein: CASSLTANTGELFF